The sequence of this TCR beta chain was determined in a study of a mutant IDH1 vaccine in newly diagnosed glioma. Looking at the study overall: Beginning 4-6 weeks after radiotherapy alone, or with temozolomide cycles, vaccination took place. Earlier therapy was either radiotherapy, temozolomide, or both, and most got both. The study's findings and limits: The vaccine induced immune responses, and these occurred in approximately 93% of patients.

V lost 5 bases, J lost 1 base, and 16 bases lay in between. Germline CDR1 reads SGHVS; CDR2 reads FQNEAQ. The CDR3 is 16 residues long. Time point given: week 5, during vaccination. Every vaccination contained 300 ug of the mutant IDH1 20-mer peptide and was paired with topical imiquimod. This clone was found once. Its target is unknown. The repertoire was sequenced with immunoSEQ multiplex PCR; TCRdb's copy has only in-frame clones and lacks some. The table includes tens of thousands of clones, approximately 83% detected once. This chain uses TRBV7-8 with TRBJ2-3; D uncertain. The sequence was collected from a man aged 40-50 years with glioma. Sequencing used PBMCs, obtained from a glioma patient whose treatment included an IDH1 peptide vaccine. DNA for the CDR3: TGTGCCAGCAGCAACCCTGTGGTAGATGGCACAGATACGCAGTATTTT. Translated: CASSNPVVDGTDTQYF.